This T cell receptor (beta chain) originates from a study of T cells in Graves' hyperthyroidism and ophthalmopathy. Across the whole study: Prior to any treatment, at the point of initial diagnosis, peripheral blood was collected.

This clonotype was detected ten times or more. Regions amplified from RNA transcripts were the TCR beta CDR3 regions. The TCR CDR3 first-round RT-PCR relied on the HTBI primer set. A single record per CDR3 protein comes from TCRdb applying MiXCR to the multiplex PCR reads. Here the sample spans roughly 360,000 distinct CDR3 sequences, around an eighth being singletons. The sample, blood from the first hyperthyroidism diagnosis, precedes any ophthalmopathy symptoms. CDR1 DFQATT and CDR2 SNEGSKA come from the germline V gene (reference sequence). The CDR3 is 12 residues long. The receptor was isolated from a young man with Graves' hyperthyroidism that later progressed to Graves' ophthalmopathy. Sequencing used blood. The chain has TRBV20-1 and TRBJ2-7; 8 bases match TRBD1. Written as DNA, the CDR3 is TGCAGCGCCGGGACAGGAGCCTACGAGCAGTACTTC. Translated, it gives CSAGTGAYEQYF.